This T cell receptor beta chain was recovered during a study of T-cell reconstitution after alpha-beta-depleted transplantation in children. Study-wide points: T-cell counts and diversity at one year following transplant were attributed mainly to newly produced T cells. Reportedly, alpha-beta T cells present about two months post-transplant originated from several hundred expanded clones of graft origin. The origin of high day-60 TCRbeta diversity in some patients lay in surviving recipient T cells and thymic progenitors.

The TCRbeta library incorporated unique molecular identifiers. TCRdb re-analysed the PCR reads in MiXCR, keeping a single row per CDR3 protein. The table has over 100,000 distinct CDR3 sequences, about 6% seen once; the top ten hold 5.5% to 6.5%. This clonotype was recorded at least ten times. The antigen remains unidentified. The CDR3 totals 16 residues. V lost 6 bases to trimming and J lost 0 bases; unmatched junction nucleotides: 7. Germline-derived CDR1 and CDR2 are DFQATT and SNEGSKA (reference sequence). This chain connects TRBV20-1 to TRBJ2-1; 11 bases line up with TRBD1. The specimen comprised PBMCs, mostly from graft donor cells, sampled 60 days after TCRalphabeta/CD19-depleted stem cell transplant. The sequence was collected from a female patient aged 2 to 10 who had a stem cell transplant for Fanconi anemia, so the T cells may come from the graft donor. The CDR3 reads CSAPGTGGFSYNEQFF. Here the CDR3 DNA reads TGCAGTGCGCCGGGGACAGGGGGTTTCTCCTACAATGAGCAGTTCTTC.